Shown below are 14 T cell receptor beta chains from a single sample sequenced in a study of T-cell reconstitution after alpha-beta-depleted transplantation in children. Unique molecular identifiers were used to barcode this TCRbeta library. TCRdb re-called the PCR reads through MiXCR, storing one row per CDR3 protein. The data contain fewer than 700,000 distinct CDR3 sequences, 13% of them singletons. The sequencing here drew on PBMCs, mostly from graft donor cells, taken 360 days after TCRalphabeta/CD19-depleted stem cell transplant. These receptors originate from a male patient younger than 18 who had a stem cell transplant for acute myeloid leukemia, so the T cells may come from the graft donor.

This clonotype was recorded a few times. The chain combines TRBV4-3 with TRBJ2-3, with D possibly TRBD1 on 6 matching bases. Per the germline V gene, CDR1 is LGHNA and CDR2 is YSLEER. The CDR3 has 18 residues. Deletions cut 0 bases from V and 2 bases from J, with 18 bases between. The CDR3 DNA reads as TGCGCCAGCAGCCAAGATGGAAGGCCGGGACATCTCACAGATACGCAGTATTTT. The encoded protein is CASSQDGRPGHLTDTQYF.

V is TRBV15 and J is TRBJ2-1; 12 bases fit TRBD2. Trimming cost V 1 base and J 6 bases; bases outside gene matches: 4. Looked up from germline, CDR1 is LNHNV and CDR2 is YYDKDF (reference sequence). The length of the CDR3 is 16 residues. The DNA for the CDR3 is TGTGCCACCAGCAGAGCGGGACTAGCGGGTCGCAATGAGCAGTTCTTC. Encoded protein: CATSRAGLAGRNEQFF. The complete variable domain, with remaining parts taken from reference TRBV15 and TRBJ2-1, reads DAMVIQNPRYQVTQFGKPVTLSCSQTLNHNVMYWYQQKSSQAPKLLFHYYDKDFNNEADTPDNFQSRRPNTSFCFLDIRSPGLGDTAMYLCATSRAGLAGRNEQFFGPGTRLTVL.

V is TRBV21-1 and J is TRBJ2-5; the table gives TRBD2 as D, unverified against the DNA. TRBV21-1 is labeled a pseudogene. The CDR3 consists of 14 residues. CDR3 region: CARPISGVKETQYF. Written as DNA, the CDR3 is TGTGCCAGACCCATTAGCGGGGTCAAAGAGACCCAGTACTTC.

This chain uses TRBV6-2 or TRBV6-3 with TRBJ2-2; the D gene is possibly TRBD1 (5 bases). V was trimmed by 1 base and J by 4 bases, leaving 16 bases between them. The CDR3 totals 17 residues. CDR1 and CDR2 from the germline V gene are MNHEY and SVGEGT. The CDR3 nucleotides are TGTGCCAGCAGTTACTGGACGCCAGGGCTGATCACCGGGGAGCTGTTTTTT. Translated: CASSYWTPGLITGELFF.

The genes are TRBV20-1 and TRBJ2-5, with TRBD2 identical over 8 bases. The CDR3 spans 12 residues. Germline V lookup: CDR1 DFQATT, CDR2 SNEGSKA (reference sequence). With 4 bases clipped from V and 4 bases from J, the junction kept 2 bases outside the gene matches. In DNA, the CDR3 is TGCAGTGCTACAGCGGGAGTAGAGACCCAGTACTTC. Protein sequence: CSATAGVETQYF.

Here the CDR3 reads CASSHTPGLAGDGTGELFF. CDR3 coding DNA: TGCGCCAGCAGCCACACCCCGGGACTAGCGGGAGATGGCACCGGGGAGCTGTTTTTT. The rearrangement uses TRBV5-1 and TRBJ2-2; 14 nucleotides match TRBD2. CDR3 size: 19 residues. Per the germline V gene, CDR1 is SGHRS and CDR2 is YFSETQ. After removal of 4 bases from V and 4 bases from J, the junction contained 12 bases not matched to a gene. The complete variable domain, with remaining parts taken from reference TRBV5-1 and TRBJ2-2, reads KAGVTQTPRYLIKTRGQQVTLSCSPISGHRSVSWYQQTPGQGLQFLFEYFSETQRNKGNFPGRFSGRQFSNSRSEMNVSTLELGDSALYLCASSHTPGLAGDGTGELFFGEGSRLTVL.

This clonotype appeared a few times. This chain joins TRBV20-1 and TRBJ2-7; 7 positions match TRBD2. Germline-derived CDR1 and CDR2 are DFQATT and SNEGSKA (reference sequence). This CDR3 is 16 amino acids long. The V segment lost 1 base and the J segment 4 bases; nucleotides outside the gene matches: 13. CDR3 sequence: CSARARPTSVLYEQYF. The CDR3 bases are TGCAGTGCTAGAGCCCGGCCAACTAGCGTTCTTTACGAGCAGTACTTC.

The CDR3 nucleotides read TGCAGTGCTATTAATAGCGGGAGTATCTGGGAGCAGTACTTC. Its protein is CSAINSGSIWEQYF. The V and J genes are TRBV20-1 and TRBJ2-7; TRBD2 agrees at 9 bases. The CDR3 length is 14 residues. After removal of 4 bases from V and 7 bases from J, the junction contained 11 bases not matched to a gene. Per the germline V gene, CDR1 is DFQATT and CDR2 is SNEGSKA (reference sequence).

V usage is TRBV25-1 and J usage is TRBJ2-3, with 8 bases aligning to TRBD2. After removal of 5 bases from V and 3 bases from J, the junction contained 7 bases not matched to a gene. The length of the CDR3 is 15 residues. Germline-derived CDR1 and CDR2 are MGHDK and SYGVNS. This chain's CDR3 is CASSKSGRTTDTQYF. CDR3 bases: TGTGCCAGCAGTAAAAGCGGGAGAACAACAGATACGCAGTATTTT. The variable domain in full, with the rest retrieved from reference TRBV25-1 and TRBJ2-3, is EADIYQTPRYLVIGTGKKITLECSQTMGHDKMYWYQQDPGMELHLIHYSYGVNSTEKGDLSSESTVSRIRTEHFPLTLESARPSHTSQYLCASSKSGRTTDTQYFGPGTRLTVL.

A few counts support this clonotype. The rearrangement uses TRBV27 and TRBJ2-1; 7 bases fit TRBD1. Germline assignment: CDR1 MNHEY and CDR2 SMNVEV (reference sequence). The CDR3 consists of 16 residues. The V segment lost 7 bases and the J segment 0 bases; nucleotides outside the gene matches: 9. The CDR3 is CASIGVTGASYNEQFF. The CDR3 DNA reads TGTGCCAGCATCGGGGTAACAGGGGCCTCCTACAATGAGCAGTTCTTC.

The rearrangement links TRBV6-1 to TRBJ2-1; 9 bases agree with TRBD1. The germline V gene has CDR1 MNHNS and CDR2 SASEGT. The ends lost 8 bases at V and 6 bases at J; junction bases unmatched: 11. The CDR3 is 15 residues long. CDR3 amino acids: CASARVGTGSNEQFF. Written as DNA, the CDR3 is TGTGCCAGCGCGAGGGTGGGGACAGGGTCCAATGAGCAGTTCTTC.

This clonotype was picked up many times. CDR3 residues: CASSQVAGGTNTGELFF. CDR3 sequence (DNA): TGCGCCAGCAGCCAGGTAGCGGGAGGAACGAACACCGGGGAGCTGTTTTTT. The rearrangement links TRBV4-3 to TRBJ2-2; 10 positions match TRBD2. With 3 bases clipped from V and 0 bases from J, the junction kept 4 bases outside the gene matches. CDR1 and CDR2 from the germline V gene are LGHNA and YSLEER. The CDR3 is 17 amino acids.

The chain uses TRBV21-1 and TRBJ2-7; TRBD2, the table's D call, lacks a check against the DNA. TRBV21-1 is listed as a pseudogene. The CDR3 spans 17 residues. The CDR3 sequence: CASSTGRDRVVGYEQYF. CDR3 bases: TGTGCCAGCAGCACTGGGCGGGATAGAGTAGTGGGATACGAGCAGTACTTC.

The chain is built from TRBV20-1 and TRBJ2-1; 7 bases are a match to TRBD1. V trimming: 0 bases; J trimming: 2 bases; junction bases outside the gene matches: 4. Per germline, CDR1 DFQATT and CDR2 SNEGSKA (reference sequence). The CDR3 runs 15 residues. The CDR3 DNA sequence: TGCAGTGCTAGAGATCGACAGGGACCCTACAATGAGCAGTTCTTC. The encoded protein is CSARDRQGPYNEQFF.